This is a list of T cell receptor beta chains from one sample in a study of T cells in Graves' hyperthyroidism and ophthalmopathy. MiXCR, run by TCRdb on the multiplex PCR reads, gives a single entry per CDR3 protein. The profile covers about 400,000 distinct CDR3 sequences, with 11% to 15% appearing a single time and 25% to 30% taken by the ten largest. Material for sequencing was blood. The receptors shown here come from a man aged 50 or older with Graves' ophthalmopathy. The CDR3 runs from the conserved cysteine through the conserved F or W. A D gene is named only where the DNA matches it firmly. Clone size is stated in some rows and not others, as once, few, many or a class when expanded.

TRBD1 TRBJ2-7 few TRBV5-1 TGCGCCAGCAGCTTGGCTGGGACAGGGTACACCTACGAGCAGTACTTC CASSLAGTGYTYEQYF
TRBD2 TRBJ2-7 NA TRBV10-2 TGCGCCAGCAGTGAGTCGCGGGACTACCACTACGAGCAGTACTTC CASSESRDYHYEQYF
TRBD1 TRBJ1-1 many TRBV3-1 TGTGCCAGCAGCGTGGGACAGGGGGCTTCTGCTTTCTTT CASSVGQGASAFF
NA TRBJ2-1 few TRBV5-1 TGCGCCAGCAGCTTGGAGGGGGACTTCCCGTTCTTC CASSLEGDFPFF
NA TRBJ2-7 many TRBV3-1 TGTGCCAGCAGACCTACCTTGGGTACCTACGAGCAGTACTTC CASRPTLGTYEQYF
NA TRBJ1-2 many TRBV11-2 TGTGCCAGCAGCTCCGGCGCGGGGTTCTATGGCTACACCTTC CASSSGAGFYGYTF
NA TRBJ2-1 many TRBV12-3/TRBV12-4 TGTGCCAGCAGGGAAGAGGGGGGGCTGCACAATGAGCAGTTCTTC CASREEGGLHNEQFF
TRBD2 TRBJ2-1 NA TRBV9 TGTGCCAGCAGCGTTCAGCCTAGCGGATACAATGAGCAGTTCTTC CASSVQPSGYNEQFF
NA TRBJ2-5 many TRBV20-1 TGCAGTGCTTCGGCGGCCCAGTACTTC CSASAAQYF
TRBD2 TRBJ2-3 many TRBV29-1 TGCAGCGTCGCAGCGTTGGCCACTAGCGGCGAGGTGGATACGCAGTATTTT CSVAALATSGEVDTQYF
NA TRBJ2-4 NA TRBV7-9 TGTGCCAGCAGCTTATTGGGGGAGGCCAAAAACATTCAGTACTTC CASSLLGEAKNIQYF
NA TRBJ2-7 many TRBV20-1 TGCAGTGCTCCAGGGGAGGGGAACCCCTACGAGCAGTACTTC CSAPGEGNPYEQYF
TRBD1 TRBJ1-5 NA TRBV4-1 TGCGCCAGCAGCCAAGAGCGTCAGGGGGCTCATCAGCCCCAGCATTTT CASSQERQGAHQPQHF
NA TRBJ2-3 many TRBV12-3/TRBV12-4 TGTGCCAGCATCCCGAGATTTAACACAGATACGCAGTATTTT CASIPRFNTDTQYF
NA TRBJ1-2 few TRBV5-5 TGTGCCAGCAGCTTGTTATTAGGAACCACAAACAACTATGGCTACACCTTC CASSLLLGTTNNYGYTF
NA TRBJ1-3 many TRBV11-2 TGTGCCAGCAGCTTAGAAGGTGGAAACACCATATATTTT CASSLEGGNTIYF
TRBD2 TRBJ2-7 NA TRBV19 TGTGCCAGTGGACTAGGGGACCACGAGCAGTACTTC CASGLGDHEQYF
TRBD2 TRBJ2-1 many TRBV7-6 TGTGCCAGCAGCTTAGCTGCAGCGGGAGGCATCGAACAGTTCTTC CASSLAAAGGIEQFF
NA TRBJ2-5 many TRBV3-1 TGTGCCAGCAGAAGGACGGGAGACAATCTGGAGACCCAGTACTTC CASRRTGDNLETQYF
TRBD1 TRBJ1-3 NA TRBV30 TGTGCCTGGAGTCGGACAGGCCTCTCTGGAAACACCATATATTTT CAWSRTGLSGNTIYF
NA TRBJ1-5 NA TRBV20-1 TGCAGTGCTAGGCCAATTAGGAAAAATCAGCCCCAGCATTTT CSARPIRKNQPQHF
NA TRBJ2-7 many TRBV7-9 TGTGCCAGCAGCTTTACAGGGTTATCCTACGAGCAGTACTTC CASSFTGLSYEQYF
TRBD1 TRBJ2-5 many TRBV12-3/TRBV12-4 TGTGCCAGCAGTCAACAGGGGGTTGCTTTAGAGACCCAGTACTTC CASSQQGVALETQYF